This T cell receptor (beta chain) originates from a study of patients and donors after allogeneic stem cell transplantation. This CDR3 has 11 residues. The germline V gene encodes CDR1 ENHRY and CDR2 SYGVKD. Trimming took 5 bases from V and 6 from J; bases not matched to a gene: 0. Only a few counts were recorded for this clonotype. One entry per CDR3 protein, called by TCRdb with MiXCR from the RT-PCR reads. The sample records 25,000 to 35,000 distinct CDR3 sequences, around 6.8% being singletons. This chain connects TRBV10-3 to TRBJ2-7, with 8 bases identical to TRBD2. Sequencing was done on a sample of blood, either unsorted or a sorted T cell fraction (not recorded which). This TCR was recovered from a human donor who was either an allogeneic HSCT recipient or a stem cell or donor lymphocyte infusion donor (not recorded which). It is not recorded whose cells these are; they may come from a transplant donor. The CDR3 sequence: CAISREGEQYF. The CDR3 coding sequence is TGTGCCATCAGTCGGGAGGGCGAGCAGTACTTC.